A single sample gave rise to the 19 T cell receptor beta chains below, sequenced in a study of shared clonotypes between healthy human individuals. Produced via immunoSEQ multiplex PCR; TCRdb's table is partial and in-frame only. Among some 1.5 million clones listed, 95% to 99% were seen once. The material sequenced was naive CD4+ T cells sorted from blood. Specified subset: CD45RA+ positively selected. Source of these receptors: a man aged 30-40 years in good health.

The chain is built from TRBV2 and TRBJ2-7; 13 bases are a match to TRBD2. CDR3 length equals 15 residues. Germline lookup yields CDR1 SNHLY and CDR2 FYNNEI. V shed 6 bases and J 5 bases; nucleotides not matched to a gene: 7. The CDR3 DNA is TGTGCCAGCAGAGGACATGGACTAGCGGGAGACGAGCAGTACTTC. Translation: CASRGHGLAGDEQYF. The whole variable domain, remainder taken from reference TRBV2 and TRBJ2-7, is EPEVTQTPSHQVTQMGQEVILRCVPISNHLYFYWYRQILGQKVEFLVSFYNNEISEKSEIFDDQFSVERPDGSNFTLKIRSTKLEDSAMYFCASRGHGLAGDEQYFGPGTRLTVT.

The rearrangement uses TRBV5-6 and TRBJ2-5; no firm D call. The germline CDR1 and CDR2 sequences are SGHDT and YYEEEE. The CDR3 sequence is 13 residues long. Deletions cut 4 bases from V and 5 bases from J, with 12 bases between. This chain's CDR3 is CASSPRVTETQYF. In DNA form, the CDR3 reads TGTGCCAGCAGCCCCCGCGTTACGGAGACCCAGTACTTC.

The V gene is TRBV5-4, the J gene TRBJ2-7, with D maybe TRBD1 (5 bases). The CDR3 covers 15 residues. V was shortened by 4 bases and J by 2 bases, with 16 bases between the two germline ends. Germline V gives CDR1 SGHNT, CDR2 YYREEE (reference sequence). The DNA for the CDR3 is TGTGCCAGCAGCCCAAGACAGCATGGCACCTACGAGCAGTACTTC. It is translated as CASSPRQHGTYEQYF.

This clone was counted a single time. The CDR3 loop reads CAISESQGSYEQYF. CDR3 DNA: TGTGCCATCAGTGAGTCCCAGGGCTCCTACGAGCAGTACTTC. The rearrangement uses TRBV10-3 and TRBJ2-7; D may be TRBD1 (5 bases). The CDR3 runs 14 residues. The V end lost 0 bases, the J end lost 0 bases, and 6 bases lay between the germline ends. CDR1 ENHRY and CDR2 SYGVKD come from the germline V gene.

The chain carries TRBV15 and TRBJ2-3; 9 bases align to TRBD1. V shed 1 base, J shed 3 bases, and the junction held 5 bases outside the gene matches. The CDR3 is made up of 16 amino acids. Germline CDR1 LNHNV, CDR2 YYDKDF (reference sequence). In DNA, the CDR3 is TGTGCCACCAGCAGAGTACAGGGGGCTGGTACAGATACGCAGTATTTT. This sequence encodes CATSRVQGAGTDTQYF.

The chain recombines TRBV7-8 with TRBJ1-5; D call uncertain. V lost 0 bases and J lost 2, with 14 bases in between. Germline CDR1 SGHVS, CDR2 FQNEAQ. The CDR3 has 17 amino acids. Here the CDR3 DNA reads TGTGCCAGCAGCTTAGCCCGGGCCCCCGGTGGCAATCAGCCCCAGCATTTT. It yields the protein CASSLARAPGGNQPQHF.

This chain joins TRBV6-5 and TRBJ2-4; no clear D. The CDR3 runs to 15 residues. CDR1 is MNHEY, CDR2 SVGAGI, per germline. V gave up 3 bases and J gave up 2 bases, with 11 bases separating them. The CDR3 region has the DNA TGTGCCAGCAGTTATTCGGGCAGCTCCAAAAACATTCAGTACTTC. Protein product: CASSYSGSSKNIQYF.

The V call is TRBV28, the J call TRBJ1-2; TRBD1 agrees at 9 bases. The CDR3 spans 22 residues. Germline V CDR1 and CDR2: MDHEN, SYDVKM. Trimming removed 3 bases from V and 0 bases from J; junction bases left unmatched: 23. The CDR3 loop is CASSFLAGKSTGGYPANYGYTF. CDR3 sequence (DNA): TGTGCCAGCAGTTTCCTAGCCGGAAAATCTACAGGGGGCTATCCCGCTAACTATGGCTACACCTTC.

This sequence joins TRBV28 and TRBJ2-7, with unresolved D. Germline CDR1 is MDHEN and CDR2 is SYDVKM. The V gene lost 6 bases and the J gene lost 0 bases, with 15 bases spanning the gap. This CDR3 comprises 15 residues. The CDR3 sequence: CASSLDRFSSYEQYF. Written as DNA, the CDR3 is TGTGCCAGCAGCTTGGACCGGTTTAGCTCCTACGAGCAGTACTTC.

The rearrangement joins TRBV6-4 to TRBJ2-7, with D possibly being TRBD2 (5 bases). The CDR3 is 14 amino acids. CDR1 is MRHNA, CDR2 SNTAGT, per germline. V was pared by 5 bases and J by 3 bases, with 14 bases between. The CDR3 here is CASSPRTASYEQYF. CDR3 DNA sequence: TGTGCCAGCAGTCCACGGACTGCTAGCTACGAGCAGTACTTC.

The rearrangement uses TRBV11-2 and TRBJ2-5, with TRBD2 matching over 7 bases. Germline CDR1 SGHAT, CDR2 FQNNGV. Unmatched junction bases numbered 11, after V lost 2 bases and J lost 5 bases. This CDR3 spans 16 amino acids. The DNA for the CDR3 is TGTGCCAGCAGCTTAACTCCATCGGGGGGTTGGGAGACCCAGTACTTC. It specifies CASSLTPSGGWETQYF.

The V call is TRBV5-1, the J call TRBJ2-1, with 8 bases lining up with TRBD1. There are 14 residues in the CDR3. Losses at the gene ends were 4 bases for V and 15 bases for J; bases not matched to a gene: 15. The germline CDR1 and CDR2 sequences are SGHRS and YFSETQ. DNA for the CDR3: TGCGCCAGCAGCCCGAGGGGACAGGTCCCCCACGGGTTCTTC. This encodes CASSPRGQVPHGFF. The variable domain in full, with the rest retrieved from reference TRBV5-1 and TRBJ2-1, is KAGVTQTPRYLIKTRGQQVTLSCSPISGHRSVSWYQQTPGQGLQFLFEYFSETQRNKGNFPGRFSGRQFSNSRSEMNVSTLELGDSALYLCASSPRGQVPHGFFGPGTRLTVL.

The CDR3, as DNA: TGTGCCAGCAGCACTCGACAGGGGTCGAGCTCCTACAATGAGCAGTTCTTC. This sequence encodes CASSTRQGSSSYNEQFF. This chain joins TRBV27 and TRBJ2-1, with 8 nucleotides matching TRBD1. Looked up from germline, CDR1 is MNHEY and CDR2 is SMNVEV (reference sequence). The CDR3 consists of 17 residues. Trimming removed 6 bases from V and 0 bases from J; junction bases left unmatched: 10.

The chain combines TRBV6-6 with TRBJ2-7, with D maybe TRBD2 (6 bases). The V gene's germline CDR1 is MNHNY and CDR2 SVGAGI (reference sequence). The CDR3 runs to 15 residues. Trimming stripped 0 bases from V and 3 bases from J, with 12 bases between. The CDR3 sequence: CASSYSEGYNYEQYF. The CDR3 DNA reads TGTGCCAGCAGTTACTCGGAGGGGTACAACTACGAGCAGTACTTC.

The CDR3 sequence: CASRGFDRENTEAFF. In nucleotides, the CDR3 is TGCGCCAGCAGAGGGTTCGACCGAGAGAACACTGAAGCTTTCTTT. The chain uses TRBV5-1 and TRBJ1-1; the D is unclear. There are 15 residues in the CDR3. Germline V gene sequence: CDR1 SGHRS, CDR2 YFSETQ. Trimming stripped 5 bases from V and 1 base from J, with 15 bases between.

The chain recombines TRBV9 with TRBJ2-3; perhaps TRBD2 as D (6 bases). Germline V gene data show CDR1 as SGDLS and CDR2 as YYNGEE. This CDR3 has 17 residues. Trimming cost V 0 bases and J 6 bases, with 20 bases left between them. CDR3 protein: CASSVGPSSGQADTQYF. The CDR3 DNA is TGTGCCAGCAGCGTAGGACCGAGCAGCGGGCAGGCCGATACGCAGTATTTT.

The CDR3 nucleotides are TGCAGTGCGGTACGGCGGTATGGCTACACCTTC. Translating it yields CSAVRRYGYTF. The chain carries TRBV20-1 and TRBJ1-2; D remains ambiguous. V was trimmed by 6 bases and J by 5 bases, leaving 10 bases between them. The CDR3 totals 11 residues. Per germline, CDR1 DFQATT and CDR2 SNEGSKA (reference sequence).

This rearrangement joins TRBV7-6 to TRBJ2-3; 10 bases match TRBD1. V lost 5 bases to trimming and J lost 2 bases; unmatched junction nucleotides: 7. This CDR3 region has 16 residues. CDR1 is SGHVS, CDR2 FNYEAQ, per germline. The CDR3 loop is CASSPWTGGVTDTQYF. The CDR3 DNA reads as TGTGCCAGCAGCCCATGGACAGGGGGGGTCACAGATACGCAGTATTTT.

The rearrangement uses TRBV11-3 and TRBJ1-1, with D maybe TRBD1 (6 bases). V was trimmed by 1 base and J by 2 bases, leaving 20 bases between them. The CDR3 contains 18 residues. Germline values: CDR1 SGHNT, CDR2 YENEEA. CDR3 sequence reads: CASSLGGHRDLINTEAFF. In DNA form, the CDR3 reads TGTGCCAGCAGCTTAGGGGGGCACAGGGATCTAATAAACACTGAAGCTTTCTTT.